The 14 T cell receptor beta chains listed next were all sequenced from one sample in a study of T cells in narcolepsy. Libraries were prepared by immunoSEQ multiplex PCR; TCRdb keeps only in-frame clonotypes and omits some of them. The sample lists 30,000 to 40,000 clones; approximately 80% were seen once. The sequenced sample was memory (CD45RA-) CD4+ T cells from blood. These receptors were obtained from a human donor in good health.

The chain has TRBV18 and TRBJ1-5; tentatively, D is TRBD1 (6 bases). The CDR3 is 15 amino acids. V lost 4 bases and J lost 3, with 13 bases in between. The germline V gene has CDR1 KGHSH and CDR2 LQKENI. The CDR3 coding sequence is TGTGCCAGCTCACTTTCCCGGACAGTCAATCAGCCCCAGCATTTT. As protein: CASSLSRTVNQPQHF. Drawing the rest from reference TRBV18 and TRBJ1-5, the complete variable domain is NAGVMQNPRHLVRRRGQEARLRCSPMKGHSHVYWYRQLPEEGLKFMVYLQKENIIDESGMPKERFSAEFPKEGPSILRIQQVVRGDSAAYFCASSLSRTVNQPQHFGDGTRLSIL.

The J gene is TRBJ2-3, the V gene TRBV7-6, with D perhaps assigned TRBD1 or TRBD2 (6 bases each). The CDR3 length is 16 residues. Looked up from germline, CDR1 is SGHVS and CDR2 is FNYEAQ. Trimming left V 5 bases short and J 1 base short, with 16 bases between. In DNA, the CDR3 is TGTGCCAGCAGCCAGGGGCCGGGGGTTGGCACAGATACGCAGTATTTT. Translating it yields CASSQGPGVGTDTQYF.

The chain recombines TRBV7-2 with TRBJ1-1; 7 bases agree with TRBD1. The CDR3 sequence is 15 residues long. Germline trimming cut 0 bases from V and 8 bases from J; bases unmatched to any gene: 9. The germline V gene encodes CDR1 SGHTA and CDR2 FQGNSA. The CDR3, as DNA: TGTGCCAGCAGCTTAGCCTTCGGGTGGGACAGAGAAGCTTTCTTT. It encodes CASSLAFGWDREAFF.

CDR3 sequence reads: CASSLSVAGVSVHTQYF. As DNA, the CDR3 is TGTGCCAGCAGTTTATCCGTAGCGGGGGTTAGTGTACATACGCAGTATTTT. The V gene is TRBV28, the J gene TRBJ2-3; 9 bases line up with TRBD2. J was trimmed by 7 bases and V by 1 base; bases with no gene match: 12. The germline V gene encodes CDR1 MDHEN and CDR2 SYDVKM. The length of the CDR3 is 17 residues.

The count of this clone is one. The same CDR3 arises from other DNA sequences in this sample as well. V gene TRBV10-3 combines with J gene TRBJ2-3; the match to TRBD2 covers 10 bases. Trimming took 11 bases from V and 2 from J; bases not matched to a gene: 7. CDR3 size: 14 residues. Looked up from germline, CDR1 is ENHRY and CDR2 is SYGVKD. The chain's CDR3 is CAAKAGGITDTQYF. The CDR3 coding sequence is TGTGCCGCCAAAGCGGGAGGGATCACAGATACGCAGTATTTT.

CDR3 sequence (DNA): TGTGCCAGCAGCTTCTTAGTTGAAGAGACCCAGTACTTC. It encodes CASSFLVEETQYF. The chain links TRBV7-2 to TRBJ2-5; D gene uncertain. This CDR3 contains 13 residues. Trimming cost V 3 bases and J 3 bases, with 8 bases left between them. Germline CDR1 reads SGHTA; CDR2 reads FQGNSA.

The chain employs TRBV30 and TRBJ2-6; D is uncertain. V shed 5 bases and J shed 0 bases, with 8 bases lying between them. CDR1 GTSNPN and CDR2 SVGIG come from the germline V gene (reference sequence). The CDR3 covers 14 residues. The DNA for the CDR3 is TGTGCCTGGGCTCAGACCTCTGGGGCCAACGTCCTGACTTTC. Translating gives CAWAQTSGANVLTF.

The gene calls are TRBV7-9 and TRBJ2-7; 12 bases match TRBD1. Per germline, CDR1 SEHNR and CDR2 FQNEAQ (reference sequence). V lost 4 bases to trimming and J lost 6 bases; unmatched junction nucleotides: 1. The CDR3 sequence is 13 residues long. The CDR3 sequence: CASSWDRGREQYF. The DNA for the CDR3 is TGTGCCAGCAGCTGGGACAGGGGGCGCGAGCAGTACTTC.

The CDR3 DNA reads TGTGCCTGGAGTATAGGGACTAGCGGGACACGGAATGAGCAGTTCTTC. It is translated as CAWSIGTSGTRNEQFF. The chain is built from TRBV30 and TRBJ2-1, with TRBD2 matching 13 bases. Trimming at V came to 2 bases and at J to 7 bases, leaving 8 bases not matched to a gene. Looked up from germline, CDR1 is GTSNPN and CDR2 is SVGIG (reference sequence). The CDR3 extends over 16 amino acids.

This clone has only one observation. The CDR3 is CASRHDGGGYTF. In nucleotides, the CDR3 is TGTGCCAGCAGGCACGATGGAGGTGGCTACACCTTC. The chain uses TRBV6-1 and TRBJ1-2; D not certain. This CDR3 spans 12 amino acids. The germline V gene has CDR1 MNHNS and CDR2 SASEGT. Trimming took off 6 bases at V and 7 bases at J, with 12 bases between the two ends.

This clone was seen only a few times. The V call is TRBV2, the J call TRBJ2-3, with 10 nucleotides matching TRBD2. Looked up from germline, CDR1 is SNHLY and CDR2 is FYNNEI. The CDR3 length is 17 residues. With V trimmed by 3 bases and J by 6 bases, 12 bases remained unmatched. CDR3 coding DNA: TGTGCCAGCAGTGATAGGTTGGGACTAGCGCATCCTGATACGCAGTATTTT. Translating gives CASSDRLGLAHPDTQYF.

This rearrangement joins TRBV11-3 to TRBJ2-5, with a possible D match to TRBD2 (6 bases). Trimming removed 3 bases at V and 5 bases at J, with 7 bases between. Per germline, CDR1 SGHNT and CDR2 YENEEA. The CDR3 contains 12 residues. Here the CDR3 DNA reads TGTGCCAGCAGCTTTGGGGGGGAGACCCAGTACTTC. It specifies CASSFGGETQYF.

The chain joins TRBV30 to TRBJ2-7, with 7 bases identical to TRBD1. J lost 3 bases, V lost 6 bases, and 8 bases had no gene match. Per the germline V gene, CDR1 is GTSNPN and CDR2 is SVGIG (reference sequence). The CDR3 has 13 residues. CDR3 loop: CACKPGQFYEQYF. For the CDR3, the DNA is TGTGCCTGTAAACCGGGACAGTTCTACGAGCAGTACTTC. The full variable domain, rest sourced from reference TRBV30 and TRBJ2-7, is SQTIHQWPATLVQPVGSPLSLECTVEGTSNPNLYWYRQAAGRGLQLLFYSVGIGQISSEVPQNLSASRPQDRQFILSSKKLLLSDSGFYLCACKPGQFYEQYFGPGTRLTVT.

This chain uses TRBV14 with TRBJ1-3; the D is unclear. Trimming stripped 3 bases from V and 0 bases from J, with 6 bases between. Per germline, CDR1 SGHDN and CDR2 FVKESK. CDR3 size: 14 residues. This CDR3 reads CASSQAISGNTIYF. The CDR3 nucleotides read TGTGCCAGCAGCCAGGCGATCTCTGGAAACACCATATATTTT.